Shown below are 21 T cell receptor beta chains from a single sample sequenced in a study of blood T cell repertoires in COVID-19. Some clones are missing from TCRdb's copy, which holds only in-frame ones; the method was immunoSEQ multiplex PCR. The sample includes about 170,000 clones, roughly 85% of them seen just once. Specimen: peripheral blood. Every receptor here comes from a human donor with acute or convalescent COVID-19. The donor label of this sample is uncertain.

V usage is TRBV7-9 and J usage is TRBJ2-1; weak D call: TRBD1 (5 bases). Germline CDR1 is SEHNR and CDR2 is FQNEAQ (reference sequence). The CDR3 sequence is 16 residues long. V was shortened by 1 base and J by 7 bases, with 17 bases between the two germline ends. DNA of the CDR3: TGTGCCAGCAGCTTAGGGCAGGGTAGGAGTTGGAATGAGCAGTTCTTC. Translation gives CASSLGQGRSWNEQFF.

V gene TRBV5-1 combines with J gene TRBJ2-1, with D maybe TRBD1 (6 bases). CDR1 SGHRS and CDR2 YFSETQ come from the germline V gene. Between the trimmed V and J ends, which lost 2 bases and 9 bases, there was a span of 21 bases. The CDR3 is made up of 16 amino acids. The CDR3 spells CASSLLQGLQGGEQFF. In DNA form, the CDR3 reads TGCGCCAGCAGCTTATTACAGGGTCTCCAAGGGGGTGAGCAGTTCTTC.

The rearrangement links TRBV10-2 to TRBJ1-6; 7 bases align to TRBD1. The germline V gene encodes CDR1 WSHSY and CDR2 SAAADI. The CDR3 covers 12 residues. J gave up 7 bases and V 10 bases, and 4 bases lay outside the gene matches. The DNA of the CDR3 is TGCGCCATCGGGACAGTAAATTCACCCCTCCACTTT. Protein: CAIGTVNSPLHF.

The CDR3 sequence is CASSLDGRSNQPQHF. CDR3 DNA: TGTGCCAGCAGCTTAGACGGTAGAAGCAATCAGCCCCAGCATTTT. The chain joins TRBV7-2 to TRBJ1-5; D unclear. CDR1 and CDR2 from the germline V gene are SGHTA and FQGNSA. V lost 1 base and J lost 1, with 8 bases in between. The CDR3 spans 15 residues.

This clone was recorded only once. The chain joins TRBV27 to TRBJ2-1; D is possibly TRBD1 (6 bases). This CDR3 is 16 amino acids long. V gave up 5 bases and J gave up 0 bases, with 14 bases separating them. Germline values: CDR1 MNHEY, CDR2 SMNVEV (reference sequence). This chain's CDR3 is CASSQWDTYSYNEQFF. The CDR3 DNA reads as TGTGCCAGCAGTCAATGGGACACCTACTCCTACAATGAGCAGTTCTTC.

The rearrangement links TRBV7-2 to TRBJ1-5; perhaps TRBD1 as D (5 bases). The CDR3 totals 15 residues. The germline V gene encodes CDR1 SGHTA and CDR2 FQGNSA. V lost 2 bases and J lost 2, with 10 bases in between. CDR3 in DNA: TGTGCCAGCAGCTTAAGCACAGGTGGCAATCAGCCCCAGCATTTT. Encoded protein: CASSLSTGGNQPQHF.

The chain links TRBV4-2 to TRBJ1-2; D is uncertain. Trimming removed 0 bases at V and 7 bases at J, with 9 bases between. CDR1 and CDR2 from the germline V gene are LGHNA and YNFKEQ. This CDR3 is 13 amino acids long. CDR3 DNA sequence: TGTGCCAGCAGCCAAGATCCCGGGGTTGGCTACACCTTC. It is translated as CASSQDPGVGYTF.

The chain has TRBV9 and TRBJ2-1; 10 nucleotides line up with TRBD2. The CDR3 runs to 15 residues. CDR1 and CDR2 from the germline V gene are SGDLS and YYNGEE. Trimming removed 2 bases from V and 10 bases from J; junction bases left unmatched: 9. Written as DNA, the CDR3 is TGTGCCAGCAGCGTGTTCCTAGCGGGGGCCCGGGAGCAGTTCTTC. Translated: CASSVFLAGAREQFF. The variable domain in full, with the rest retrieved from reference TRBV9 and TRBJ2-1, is DSGVTQTPKHLITATGQRVTLRCSPRSGDLSVYWYQQSLDQGLQFLIQYYNGEERAKGNILERFSAQQFPDLHSELNLSSLELGDSALYFCASSVFLAGAREQFFGPGTRLTVL.

The chain's CDR3 is CASRSLGTAGTDTQYF. The CDR3 coding sequence is TGCGCCAGCAGATCCCTCGGGACAGCAGGCACAGATACGCAGTATTTT. The chain has TRBV5-1 and TRBJ2-3, with TRBD1 identical over 7 bases. The germline V gene encodes CDR1 SGHRS and CDR2 YFSETQ. V gave up 5 bases and J gave up 1 base; unmatched junction bases: 10. This CDR3 comprises 16 residues.

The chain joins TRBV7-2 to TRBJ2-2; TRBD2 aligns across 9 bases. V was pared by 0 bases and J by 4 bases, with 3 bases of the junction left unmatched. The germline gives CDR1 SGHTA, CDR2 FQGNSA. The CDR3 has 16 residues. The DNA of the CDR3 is TGTGCCAGCAGCTTAGCTTCTAGCGGGACCACCGGGGAGCTGTTTTTT. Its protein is CASSLASSGTTGELFF.

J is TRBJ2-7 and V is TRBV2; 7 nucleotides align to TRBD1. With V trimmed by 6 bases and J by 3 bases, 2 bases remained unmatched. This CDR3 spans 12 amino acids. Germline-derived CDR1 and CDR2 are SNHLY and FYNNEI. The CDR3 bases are TGTGCCAGCAGGGGACAGTTCTACGAGCAGTACTTC. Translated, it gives CASRGQFYEQYF.

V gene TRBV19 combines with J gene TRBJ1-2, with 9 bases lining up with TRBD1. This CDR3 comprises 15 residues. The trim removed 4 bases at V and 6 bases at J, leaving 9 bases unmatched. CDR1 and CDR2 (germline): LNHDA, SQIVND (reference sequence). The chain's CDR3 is CASSKGQGYGDGYTF. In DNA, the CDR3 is TGTGCCAGTAGTAAGGGACAGGGATACGGTGATGGCTACACCTTC.

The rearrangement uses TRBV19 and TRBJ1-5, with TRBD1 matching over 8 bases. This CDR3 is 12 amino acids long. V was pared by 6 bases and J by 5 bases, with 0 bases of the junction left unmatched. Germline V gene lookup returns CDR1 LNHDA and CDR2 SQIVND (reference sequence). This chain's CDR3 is CASRTGDQPQHF. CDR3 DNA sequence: TGTGCCAGTAGGACAGGGGATCAGCCCCAGCATTTT.

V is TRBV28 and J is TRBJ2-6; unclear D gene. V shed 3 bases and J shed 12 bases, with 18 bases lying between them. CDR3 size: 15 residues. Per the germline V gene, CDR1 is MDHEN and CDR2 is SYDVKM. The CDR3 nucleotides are TGTGCCAGCAGTTTTAGGAGAAATGGTCCGACCGTCCTGACTTTC. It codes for CASSFRRNGPTVLTF.

As DNA, the CDR3 is TGTGCCAGCAGCGCATATACAGGGGGCGCAGGCAATCAGCCCCAGCATTTT. Protein: CASSAYTGGAGNQPQHF. V and J are TRBV5-4 and TRBJ1-5, with 9 bases fitting TRBD1. Trimming took 4 bases from V and 2 from J; bases not matched to a gene: 10. Germline CDR1 is SGHNT and CDR2 is YYREEE (reference sequence). The CDR3 covers 17 residues.

The DNA of the CDR3 is TGTGCCAGCAGTGAAGCGCGGGGGCAGCCCCAGCATTTT. This gives the protein CASSEARGQPQHF. The chain carries TRBV6-1 and TRBJ1-5; D is possibly TRBD1 (5 bases). Trimming took 0 bases from V and 7 from J, leaving 7 bases between them. This CDR3 is built from 13 residues. Looked up from germline, CDR1 is MNHNS and CDR2 is SASEGT.

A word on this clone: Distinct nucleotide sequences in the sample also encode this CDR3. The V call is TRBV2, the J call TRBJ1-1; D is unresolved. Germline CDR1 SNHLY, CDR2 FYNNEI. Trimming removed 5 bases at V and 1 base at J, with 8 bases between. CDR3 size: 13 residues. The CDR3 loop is CASSPRENTEAFF. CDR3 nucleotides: TGTGCCAGCAGTCCCCGCGAGAACACTGAAGCTTTCTTT.

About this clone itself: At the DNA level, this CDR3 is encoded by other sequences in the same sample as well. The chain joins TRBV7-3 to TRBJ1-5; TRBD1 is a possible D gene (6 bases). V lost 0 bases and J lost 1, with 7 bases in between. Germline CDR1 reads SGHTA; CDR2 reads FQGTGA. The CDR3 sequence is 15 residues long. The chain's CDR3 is CASSLTGQSNQPQHF. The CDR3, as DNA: TGTGCCAGCAGCTTAACCGGACAGAGCAATCAGCCCCAGCATTTT.

The CDR3 DNA reads TGTGCCAGCAGCACCGGGACAACTCGTCGGCAGCCCCAGCATTTT. It is translated as CASSTGTTRRQPQHF. This chain links TRBV5-6 with TRBJ1-5, with D tentatively TRBD1 (6 bases). Germline V lookup: CDR1 SGHDT, CDR2 YYEEEE. The CDR3 is 15 residues long. V lost 4 bases, J lost 7 bases, and 18 bases lay in between.

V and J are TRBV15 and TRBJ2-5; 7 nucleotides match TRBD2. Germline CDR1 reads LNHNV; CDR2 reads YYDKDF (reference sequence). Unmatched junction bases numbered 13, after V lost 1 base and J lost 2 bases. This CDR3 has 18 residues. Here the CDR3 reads CATSRGLIGGRFQETQYF. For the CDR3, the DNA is TGTGCCACCAGCAGAGGCCTTATCGGGGGGAGGTTTCAAGAGACCCAGTACTTC.

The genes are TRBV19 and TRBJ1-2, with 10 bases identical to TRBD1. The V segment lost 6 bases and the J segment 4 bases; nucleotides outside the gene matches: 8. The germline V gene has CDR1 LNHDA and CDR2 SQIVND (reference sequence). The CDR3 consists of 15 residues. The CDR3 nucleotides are TGTGCCAGTAGGGTTCCGGGACAGGGGTCCTATGGCTACACCTTC. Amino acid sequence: CASRVPGQGSYGYTF.